The source of this TCR beta chain is a study of blood T cells in healthy people across ages (dated by TCRdb to between 2014 and 2017). Background for the entire study: In model experiments, roughly one uniquely barcoded TCR beta cDNA molecule per two T cells was captured by template switching. Donors of different ages were randomly distributed across sequencing lanes to avoid experimental bias. Age-related changes in TCR beta repertoire diversity were measured in the study by deep sequencing normalized with unique cDNA molecular identifiers. For two donors (one aged 18 to 30 and one aged 80 or older), the study analyzed two additional independent replicas of 1 million unique cDNA reads from the same blood draw. The donors were divided into four age groups: young (average around 16 years), middle-aged (about 39), aged (approximately 62) and long-lived (roughly 82).

With respect to this clonotype: It has no known antigen specificity. Base quality data are lacking; no much larger clone is found one base away.

Donors were approximately 42 systemically healthy Caucasian individuals from Russia aged 6 to 90 years. Approximately 9.3 milliliters of peripheral blood were drawn from each donor into EDTA-treated Vacutainer tubes. Ficoll-Paque density-gradient centrifugation was used to isolate PBMCs, with at least 7 million per sample. Trizol reagent was used to extract total RNA from PBMCs, with at least 5 micrograms per sample. The percentages of naive CD45RAhigh/CD27high T cells were determined by flow cytometry on a PBMC aliquot from every donor. Receptor amplification or capture employed 5' RACE. The sequencing machine was an Illumina HiSeq 2500. A second PCR of about 7 to 12 cycles was run with a J-beta primer mix and a sample-barcoded 5' primer. A template-switch 5' adaptor carrying 12 random nucleotides introduced a unique molecular identifier onto each TCR beta cDNA molecule. At least 2.5 million CDR3-containing paired-end reads were obtained from each sample. The Mint cDNA synthesis kit, primed by a TRBC-specific oligonucleotide, was used to synthesize first-strand cDNA from all RNA. After uracil-DNA glycosylase treatment, a first 18-cycle PCR used universal primers M1SS and BC2_uni_R on all cDNA. As for how the authors treated the data: Normalization of each sample was performed by random selection of 1 million high-quality reads, each carrying a distinct molecular identifier. Instead of being binned into consensus sequences, reads that shared molecular identifiers were thrown out. CDR3 identification, clonotype clustering and error correction used MiTCR with a Q25 quality threshold and the strictest error-elimination algorithm. A nonparametric unseen species model with Euler transformation was used to estimate lower-bound total TCR beta diversity. TCRdb handled the public reads itself, with Q25 trimming in fastp and clone calling in MiXCR, and kept productive beta chains. Each record represents a unique CDR3 protein, reported with the most common genes and DNA among its rows. The V and J calls reflect TCRdb's pipeline rather than the authors' work. This sample is represented by fewer than 900,000 distinct CDR3 sequences; 45% to 50% of them were singletons. The top ten clonotypes cover 25% to 35% of the sample.

Results and caveats for the whole study, not just this receptor: There was a strong correlation between observed TCR beta diversity and the percentage of naive T cells measured by flow cytometry. Because profiling used bulk unsorted PBMCs, naive and antigen-experienced compartments could not be compared conclusively. Observed TCR beta diversity per million T cells fell roughly linearly with age, and a significant reduction was already apparent by age about 38. Total diversity estimates from one million sequenced T cells were considered lower bounds and underestimates. Because the CMV infection status of the donors was unknown, age-related changes in expanded clonotypes may potentially have been confounded. Compared with the aged group, more naive CD4+ T cells, fewer expanded clones and increased TCR diversity were shown by the long-lived group, suggesting age selection.

The junction shows trimming of 1 base on V and 2 bases on J, and the gene matches do not reach 6 bases of it. The CDR3, from cysteine to phenylalanine, totals 15 residues. Only the CDR3 part of the read is kept: 45 bases, read in frame from the first base. Taken from the germline V gene, the CDR1 and CDR2 loops are SQVTM and ANQGSEA. Material for sequencing was blood. The rearranged segments are TRBV29-1 and TRBJ2-3, and TRBD1 matches 7 of the central bases. This sequence was found in a woman aged 55 to 70 in good health. The DNA reads as follows: TGCAGCGTTGAAGGTTACAGGGGAGTCACAGATACGCAGTATTTT. This translates into CSVEGYRGVTDTQYF.